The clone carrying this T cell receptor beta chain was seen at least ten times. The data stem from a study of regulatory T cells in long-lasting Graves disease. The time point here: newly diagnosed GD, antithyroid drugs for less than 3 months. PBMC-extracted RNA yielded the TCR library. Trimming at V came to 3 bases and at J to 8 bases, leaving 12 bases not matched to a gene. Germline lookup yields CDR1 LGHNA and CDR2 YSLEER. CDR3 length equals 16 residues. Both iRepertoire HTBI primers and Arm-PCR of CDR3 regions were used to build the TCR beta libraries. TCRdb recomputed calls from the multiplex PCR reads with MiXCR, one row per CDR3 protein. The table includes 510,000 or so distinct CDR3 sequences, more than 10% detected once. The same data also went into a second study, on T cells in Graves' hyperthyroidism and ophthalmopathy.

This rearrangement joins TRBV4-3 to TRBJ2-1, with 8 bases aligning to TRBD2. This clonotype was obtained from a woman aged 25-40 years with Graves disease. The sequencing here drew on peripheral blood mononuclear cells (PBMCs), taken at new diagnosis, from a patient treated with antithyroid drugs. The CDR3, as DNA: TGCGCCAGCAGCCACCTATTGGGACTAGGCCTAGATGAGCAGTTCTTC. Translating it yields CASSHLLGLGLDEQFF.